Listed below are T cell receptor beta chains from one sample, sequenced in a study of blood T cell repertoires in COVID-19. Libraries were prepared by immunoSEQ multiplex PCR; TCRdb keeps only in-frame clonotypes and omits some of them. The table lists over 200,000 clones, about 85% of them singletons, with roughly a sixth in the top ten. Sequenced input: PBMCs or T cells enriched from blood (not recorded which). All receptors come from a man aged 35 to 55 who had recovered from COVID-19. Each CDR3 is given without its conserved first and last residue. Each record gives: clone size, V gene, J gene, CDR3 protein. Size is omitted from some rows. Given values are once, few, many or a class for expanded clones.

clone_size: NA
v_call: TRBV9
j_call: TRBJ1-2
cdr3_aa: ASSVEQGASEGGYT

clone_size: few
v_call: TRBV30
j_call: TRBJ1-4
cdr3_aa: ACSGGLNEKLF

clone_size: NA
v_call: TRBV19
j_call: TRBJ2-4
cdr3_aa: ASRGTSGRFNIQY

clone_size: NA
v_call: TRBV2
j_call: TRBJ2-5
cdr3_aa: ASSEQQETQY

clone_size: NA
v_call: TRBV9
j_call: TRBJ2-2
cdr3_aa: ASRGQDGELF

clone_size: once
v_call: TRBV19
j_call: TRBJ2-1
cdr3_aa: ASSLSSGRAYNEQF

clone_size: NA
v_call: TRBV21-1
j_call: TRBJ2-5
cdr3_aa: ASGICRLAEQETQY

clone_size: NA
v_call: TRBV5-4
j_call: TRBJ2-3
cdr3_aa: ASSLVGTASTDTQY

clone_size: NA
v_call: TRBV2
j_call: TRBJ2-7
cdr3_aa: ASGRFVYEQY

clone_size: NA
v_call: TRBV28
j_call: TRBJ2-7
cdr3_aa: ASKTLQGSYEQY

clone_size: NA
v_call: TRBV6-2/TRBV6-3
j_call: TRBJ2-5
cdr3_aa: ASSPRLAGSQETQY

clone_size: NA
v_call: TRBV15
j_call: TRBJ2-5
cdr3_aa: ATSRAGTSGARETQY

clone_size: few
v_call: TRBV3-1/TRBV3-2
j_call: TRBJ1-2
cdr3_aa: ASSQNSDRVGYT

clone_size: once
v_call: TRBV5-1
j_call: TRBJ2-7
cdr3_aa: ASSPWGSGAYEQY

clone_size: NA
v_call: TRBV28
j_call: TRBJ1-4
cdr3_aa: ASSPGTGGEKLF

clone_size: few
v_call: TRBV2
j_call: TRBJ2-7
cdr3_aa: ASFLGTGPREQY

clone_size: NA
v_call: TRBV28
j_call: TRBJ2-7
cdr3_aa: ASSLQDSYEQY

clone_size: NA
v_call: TRBV28
j_call: TRBJ2-1
cdr3_aa: ASRTTGSSYNEQF

clone_size: NA
v_call: TRBV19
j_call: TRBJ2-1
cdr3_aa: ASSDPGGPRLYNEQF

clone_size: NA
v_call: TRBV5-4
j_call: TRBJ2-7
cdr3_aa: ASSRGLAGGENEQY

clone_size: NA
v_call: TRBV5-4
j_call: TRBJ2-3
cdr3_aa: ASSFLLAGITDTQY

clone_size: NA
v_call: TRBV19
j_call: TRBJ1-1
cdr3_aa: ASRNNRVTEAF

clone_size: NA
v_call: TRBV6-6
j_call: TRBJ1-6
cdr3_aa: ASRGGAQGTNSPLH

clone_size: NA
v_call: TRBV2
j_call: TRBJ1-2
cdr3_aa: ASSDIPYGYT

clone_size: NA
v_call: TRBV4-2
j_call: TRBJ1-6
cdr3_aa: ASSQERDRGIAPLH

clone_size: NA
v_call: TRBV7-9
j_call: TRBJ1-4
cdr3_aa: ASSLVNRGGEKLF

clone_size: NA
v_call: TRBV2
j_call: TRBJ2-2
cdr3_aa: ASRVARENGELF

clone_size: NA
v_call: TRBV19
j_call: TRBJ2-2
cdr3_aa: ASSVRANTGELF

clone_size: NA
v_call: TRBV7-9
j_call: TRBJ2-3
cdr3_aa: ASSSGTGSTDTQY

clone_size: NA
v_call: TRBV25-1
j_call: TRBJ2-5
cdr3_aa: ASSDRGKLQETQY

clone_size: NA
v_call: TRBV2
j_call: TRBJ2-7
cdr3_aa: ASKRLPGLESYEQY

clone_size: once
v_call: TRBV15
j_call: TRBJ2-1
cdr3_aa: ATSRDPGLAVSEQF

clone_size: NA
v_call: TRBV6-2/TRBV6-3
j_call: TRBJ1-1
cdr3_aa: ASSYAGYDLGTEAF

clone_size: NA
v_call: TRBV19
j_call: TRBJ2-1
cdr3_aa: ASSIGDMVNEQF

clone_size: NA
v_call: TRBV9
j_call: TRBJ2-1
cdr3_aa: ASSATTSLNNEQF

clone_size: NA
v_call: TRBV28
j_call: TRBJ1-2
cdr3_aa: ASSFSHAGGDGYT

clone_size: NA
v_call: TRBV19
j_call: TRBJ1-2
cdr3_aa: ASSIAGGYGYT

clone_size: NA
v_call: TRBV30
j_call: TRBJ1-2
cdr3_aa: AWSVQDRGYGYT

clone_size: NA
v_call: TRBV7-2
j_call: TRBJ2-1
cdr3_aa: ASSLGSGDNEQF

clone_size: NA
v_call: TRBV7-3
j_call: TRBJ2-1
cdr3_aa: ASSLWEEDEQF

clone_size: NA
v_call: TRBV9
j_call: TRBJ2-7
cdr3_aa: ASSPRGAGSEQY